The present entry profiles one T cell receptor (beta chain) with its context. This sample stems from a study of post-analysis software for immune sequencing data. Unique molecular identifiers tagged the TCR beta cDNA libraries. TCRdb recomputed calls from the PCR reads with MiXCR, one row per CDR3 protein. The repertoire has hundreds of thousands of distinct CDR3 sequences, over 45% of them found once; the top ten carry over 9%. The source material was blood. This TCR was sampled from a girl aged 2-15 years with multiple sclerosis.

DNA of the CDR3: TGTGCCAGCAGCTTGCGGGGTTTCCAAGAGACCCAGTACTTC. Protein: CASSLRGFQETQYF. V gene TRBV11-2 combines with J gene TRBJ2-5, with D maybe TRBD2 (6 bases). This CDR3 is 14 amino acids long. Trimming took off 3 bases at V and 1 base at J, with 9 bases between the two ends. Germline-derived CDR1 and CDR2 are SGHAT and FQNNGV. The complete variable domain, with remaining parts taken from reference TRBV11-2 and TRBJ2-5, reads EAGVAQSPRYKIIEKRQSVAFWCNPISGHATLYWYQQILGQGPKLLIQFQNNGVVDDSQLPKDRFSAERLKGVDSTLKIQPAKLEDSAVYLCASSLRGFQETQYFGPGTRLLVL.